The rows below give T cell receptor beta chains drawn from one sample of a study of cytomegalovirus exposure and HLA in healthy donors. Produced via immunoSEQ multiplex PCR; TCRdb's table is partial and in-frame only. The repertoire consists of roughly 300,000 clones, with roughly 88% occurring once and the leading ten covering roughly 0.93%. Sequenced input: PBMCs. These receptors came from a young woman in good health and CMV-seronegative. Both conserved end residues are part of each CDR3. A D gene is named only where the DNA matches it firmly. Size values are once, few and many counts, or a class for expanded clones, and some rows have none.

>TRBJ2-5|.|TRBV27|.
TGTGCCAGCAGTTTATCTCAGCAAGAGACCCAGTACTTC
CASSLSQQETQYF
>TRBJ1-5|.|TRBV27|.
TGTGCCAGCAGAAGTTTATCCAGTGCAGGTAGTGGCCAGCCCCAGCATTTT
CASRSLSSAGSGQPQHF
>TRBJ2-7|.|TRBV28|.
TGTGCCAGCAGCTCCCTCGGACTATCGAGGGAGCAGTACTTC
CASSSLGLSREQYF
>TRBJ2-2|TRBD2|TRBV5-6|.
TGTGCCAGCAGCTTGAAACTAGCGGGAACGAACACCGGGGAGCTGTTTTTT
CASSLKLAGTNTGELFF
>TRBJ2-1|.|TRBV5-6|once
TGTGCCAGCAGCTTGGTGGGGGGACGAGTCTACAATGAGCAGTTCTTC
CASSLVGGRVYNEQFF
>TRBJ2-5|TRBD2|TRBV27|.
TGTGCCAGCAGTTTAGGGACTAGCGGGAGGGCACGGGAGACCCAGTACTTC
CASSLGTSGRARETQYF
>TRBJ1-6|TRBD1|TRBV15|once
TGTGCCACCAGCAGACAGACAGGGGATTCACCCCTCCACTTT
CATSRQTGDSPLHF
>TRBJ1-4|.|TRBV25-1|.
TGTGCCAGCAGTCGAAGGCCTGGGGGCCCGTCTAATGAAAAACTGTTTTTT
CASSRRPGGPSNEKLFF
>TRBJ1-3|.|TRBV18|.
TGTGCCAGCTCACGAAATGGGGGCGACACCATATATTTT
CASSRNGGDTIYF
>TRBJ1-4|TRBD1|TRBV29-1|.
TGCAGCGTTGGAGGTTACAGGGGGGAGAAACTGTTTTTT
CSVGGYRGEKLFF
>TRBJ1-5|.|TRBV6-4|.
TGTGCCACCACTTTTAGCCGGCACTATAATGGCAATCAGCCCCAGCATTTT
CATTFSRHYNGNQPQHF
>TRBJ2-6|TRBD1|TRBV10-2|once
TGCGCCAGCAGTGGAAGGGGGCCTGGGGCCAACGTCCTGACTTTC
CASSGRGPGANVLTF
>TRBJ2-2|TRBD2|TRBV9|few
TGTGCCAGCAGCGTAGCAGTAGCGGGAGTCGACACCGGGGAGCTGTTTTTT
CASSVAVAGVDTGELFF
>TRBJ2-5|TRBD1|TRBV6-4|.
TGTGCCAGCAGTGAATCGGGACAGGGCCAAGAGACCCAGTACTTC
CASSESGQGQETQYF
>TRBJ2-3|.|TRBV9|.
TGTGCCAGCAGCGTAGCGTGGGGCAGGGGACCAGATACGCAGTATTTT
CASSVAWGRGPDTQYF
>TRBJ2-7|.|TRBV9|once
TGTGCCAGCAGCCCCTCTGAGGGCAGAACCTACGAGCAGTACTTC
CASSPSEGRTYEQYF
>TRBJ2-6|.|TRBV9|.
TGTGCCAGCAGCCCCCGGGACTTGAGCTCTGGGGCCAACGTCCTGACTTTC
CASSPRDLSSGANVLTF